The next 21 T cell receptor beta chains were all read from a single sample in a study of blood T cell repertoires in COVID-19 (dated by TCRdb to about 2020). The library was generated by the immunoSEQ multiplex PCR assay. As stored in TCRdb, this immuneACCESS dataset retains in-frame rearrangements with V and J assigned. A fraction of the clones does not appear; measured against another copy, unresolved V genes explain less than half of the discrepancy, and the remainder lacks a known reason. For this sample the table gives some 240,000 clones, of which less than 90% were detected only once. Over 1.5% of the sample is held by the ten biggest clonotypes. The sequenced sample was peripheral blood. The receptor source for this set is a woman between 40 and 50 years old who had recovered from COVID-19.

This chain links TRBV1 with TRBJ2-6; the D call of TRBD1 is as the table states it, not checked on the DNA. TRBV1 has pseudogene status. The CDR3 runs to 17 residues. CDR3 protein: CTSSSSCLCSRANVLTF. Here the CDR3 DNA reads TGCACCAGCAGCTCTTCCTGTTTGTGCAGTCGGGCCAACGTCCTGACTTTC.

The rearrangement uses TRBV11-3 and TRBJ2-2; D might be TRBD1 (6 bases). The germline V gene has CDR1 SGHNT and CDR2 YENEEA. V was clipped by 5 bases and J by 7 bases, with 23 bases between them. The CDR3 covers 17 residues. DNA for the CDR3: TGTGCCAGCAGCGGCTACAGGGATCTCCCGAGAGACGGGGAGCTGTTTTTT. This codes for CASSGYRDLPRDGELFF. The whole variable domain, filled in from reference TRBV11-3 and TRBJ2-2, reads EAGVVQSPRYKIIEKKQPVAFWCNPISGHNTLYWYLQNLGQGPELLIRYENEEAVDDSQLPKDRFSAERLKGVDSTLKIQPAELGDSAVYLCASSGYRDLPRDGELFFGEGSRLTVL.

This clone was seen a handful of times. The V gene is TRBV6-5, the J gene TRBJ1-4; D remains ambiguous. Germline V gene data show CDR1 as MNHEY and CDR2 as SVGAGI. The length of the CDR3 is 15 residues. The ends were cut back, 5 bases at V and 3 bases at J, with 13 bases in the middle. This CDR3 reads CASSREGMPNEKLFF. The CDR3 region has the DNA TGTGCCAGCAGTAGGGAGGGCATGCCTAATGAAAAACTGTTTTTT.

The chain recombines TRBV5-1 with TRBJ2-5; 10 positions match TRBD2. The CDR3 totals 15 residues. CDR1 SGHRS and CDR2 YFSETQ come from the germline V gene. With 0 bases clipped from V and 4 bases from J, the junction kept 3 bases outside the gene matches. The CDR3 DNA is TGCGCCAGCAGCTTGGTTGCTAGCGGGGGAGAGACCCAGTACTTC. Translating gives CASSLVASGGETQYF.

The rearrangement links TRBV9 to TRBJ2-5, with TRBD2 matching 13 bases. With 7 bases clipped from V and 2 bases from J, the junction kept 8 bases outside the gene matches. This CDR3 spans 16 amino acids. Germline V gene lookup returns CDR1 SGDLS and CDR2 YYNGEE. CDR3 residues: CASDRRLAGGQETQYF. Here the CDR3 DNA reads TGTGCCAGCGACCGAAGACTAGCGGGGGGTCAAGAGACCCAGTACTTC.

This clone was recorded a few times. The chain couples TRBV3-1 (or the pseudogene TRBV3-2) to TRBJ2-2; unclear D gene. Germline assignment: CDR1 LGHDT and CDR2 YNNKEL (reference sequence). Trimming removed 1 base at V and 3 bases at J, with 6 bases between. CDR3 size: 14 residues. The CDR3 sequence: CASSQVRYTGELFF. Here the CDR3 DNA reads TGTGCCAGCAGCCAAGTCAGGTACACCGGGGAGCTGTTTTTT.

The gene calls are TRBV30 and TRBJ1-1, with 7 bases identical to TRBD1. J lost 0 bases, V lost 8 bases, and 9 bases had no gene match. The CDR3 is 14 residues long. Germline V CDR1 and CDR2: GTSNPN, SVGIG (reference sequence). The DNA for the CDR3 is TGTGCCCAGAGGGACAGCATCATGAACACTGAAGCTTTCTTT. This codes for CAQRDSIMNTEAFF.

The chain recombines TRBV5-1 with TRBJ2-7; 8 bases match TRBD2. The ends lost 0 bases at V and 12 bases at J; junction bases unmatched: 17. Germline V gives CDR1 SGHRS, CDR2 YFSETQ. CDR3 length equals 16 residues. The CDR3 protein is CASSLGGAAGESWVYF. CDR3 in DNA: TGCGCCAGCAGCTTGGGAGGTGCAGCGGGGGAATCTTGGGTGTACTTC.

The chain combines TRBV2 with TRBJ1-1; TRBD1 matches at 7 bases. CDR3 length equals 12 residues. Germline lookup yields CDR1 SNHLY and CDR2 FYNNEI. The ends lost 4 bases at V and 7 bases at J; junction bases unmatched: 3. The CDR3 bases are TGTGCCAGCAGTGCACAGGGGATTGAAGCTTTCTTT. As protein: CASSAQGIEAFF. The complete variable domain, with remaining parts taken from reference TRBV2 and TRBJ1-1, reads EPEVTQTPSHQVTQMGQEVILRCVPISNHLYFYWYRQILGQKVEFLVSFYNNEISEKSEIFDDQFSVERPDGSNFTLKIRSTKLEDSAMYFCASSAQGIEAFFGQGTRLTVV.

This clone was seen just once. The chain uses TRBV6-5 and TRBJ1-1, with no clear D. CDR1 is MNHEY and CDR2 is SVGAGI in the germline V gene. CDR3 length equals 12 residues. With 8 bases removed from V and 2 bases from J, the gap between germline ends came to 9 bases. CDR3 DNA sequence: TGTGCCAGCCTCGGAGGCAACACTGAAGCTTTCTTT. It codes for CASLGGNTEAFF.

The chain is built from TRBV4-1 and TRBJ2-5; 8 bases line up with TRBD2. With V trimmed by 0 bases and J by 6 bases, 6 bases remained unmatched. The CDR3 covers 15 residues. Germline V gives CDR1 MGHRA, CDR2 YSYEKL. CDR3 bases: TGCGCCAGCAGCCAAGACCCGGGGGGGCCGCAGACCCAGTACTTC. As protein: CASSQDPGGPQTQYF.

The V call is TRBV6-2 or TRBV6-3, the J call TRBJ2-7; D may be TRBD1 (5 bases). The CDR3 spans 13 residues. CDR1 and CDR2 from the germline V gene are MNHEY and SVGEGT. V was clipped by 1 base and J by 5 bases, with 9 bases between them. The CDR3 DNA reads as TGTGCCAGCAGTTACTGGCAGGGAAACGAGCAGTACTTC. As protein: CASSYWQGNEQYF.

The chain's CDR3 is CASSVYSYNEQFF. In DNA form, the CDR3 reads TGTGCCAGCAGCGTTTACAGTTACAATGAGCAGTTCTTC. The V gene is TRBV9, the J gene TRBJ2-1; D is unclear. CDR1 and CDR2 from the germline V gene are SGDLS and YYNGEE. The CDR3 length is 13 residues. Trimming shortened V by 2 bases and J by 4 bases, and 7 bases separated the two germline ends.

The chain joins TRBV4-2 to TRBJ2-2, with unresolved D. This CDR3 is 14 amino acids long. V dropped 0 bases and J dropped 8 bases, with 10 bases sitting between them. The germline V gene encodes CDR1 LGHNA and CDR2 YNFKEQ. CDR3 sequence reads: CASSQEPKSGELFF. Written as DNA, the CDR3 is TGTGCCAGCAGCCAAGAACCTAAATCAGGGGAGCTGTTTTTT.

This chain uses TRBV7-6 with TRBJ2-1; 10 nucleotides agree with TRBD2. Unmatched junction bases numbered 6, after V lost 1 base and J lost 15 bases. This CDR3 region has 13 residues. The germline CDR1 and CDR2 sequences are SGHVS and FNYEAQ. This CDR3 is CASSLVRAGGLFF. The CDR3 DNA reads TGTGCCAGCAGCTTAGTCCGAGCGGGGGGGTTGTTCTTC.

This clone was seen a single time. V usage is TRBV3-1 (or the pseudogene TRBV3-2) and J usage is TRBJ1-1, with D perhaps matching TRBD1 (5 bases). This CDR3 contains 14 residues. Germline CDR1 reads LGHDT; CDR2 reads YNNKEL (reference sequence). V was cut by 4 bases and J by 1 base, with 10 bases left in between. CDR3 sequence (DNA): TGTGCCAGCAGCCTCCGACAGTCGAACACTGAAGCTTTCTTT. Its protein product is CASSLRQSNTEAFF.

The rearrangement links TRBV4-1 to TRBJ2-7, with D perhaps matching TRBD1 (5 bases). The germline V gene encodes CDR1 MGHRA and CDR2 YSYEKL. This CDR3 comprises 12 residues. The V and J ends lost 3 bases and 10 bases respectively, with 13 bases between them. This CDR3 reads CASSHVKGVQYF. Written as DNA, the CDR3 is TGCGCCAGCAGCCACGTGAAAGGGGTCCAGTACTTC.

The chain carries TRBV12-3 or TRBV12-4 and TRBJ2-3, with a possible D match to TRBD1 (6 bases). The CDR3 runs to 13 residues. V was cut by 2 bases and J by 5 bases, with 8 bases left in between. CDR3 in DNA: TGTGCCAGCAGTTTACAGGGGAGAGATACGCAGTATTTT. Amino acid sequence: CASSLQGRDTQYF.

This chain uses TRBV19 with TRBJ2-7; 8 bases are a match to TRBD1. Germline V gene lookup returns CDR1 LNHDA and CDR2 SQIVND (reference sequence). V dropped 5 bases and J dropped 2; count of bases not matched to a gene: 11. There are 16 residues in the CDR3. CDR3 DNA sequence: TGTGCCAGTAGTCGGCCGGGGGACAGGTATACCTACGAGCAGTACTTC. Translated, it gives CASSRPGDRYTYEQYF. The full variable domain, in which reference TRBV19 and TRBJ2-7 provide the parts outside the CDR3, is DGGITQSPKYLFRKEGQNVTLSCEQNLNHDAMYWYRQDPGQGLRLIYYSQIVNDFQKGDIAEGYSVSREKKESFPLTVTSAQKNPTAFYLCASSRPGDRYTYEQYFGPGTRLTVT.

The V and J genes are TRBV5-1 and TRBJ1-1; D is ambiguous. Per germline, CDR1 SGHRS and CDR2 YFSETQ. CDR3 length: 13 amino acids. The ends were cut back, 4 bases at V and 1 base at J, with 8 bases in the middle. The CDR3 region has the DNA TGCGCCAGCAGCATGTCTAGGAACACTGAAGCTTTCTTT. This codes for CASSMSRNTEAFF.

The J gene is TRBJ2-5, the V gene TRBV5-8; 7 nucleotides line up with TRBD1. Germline V CDR1 and CDR2: SGHTS, YDEGEE. This CDR3 has 16 residues. Germline trimming cut 0 bases from V and 4 bases from J; bases unmatched to any gene: 9. The DNA of the CDR3 is TGTGCCAGCAGCTTGGGTACAGGGGCAACTTTAGAGACCCAGTACTTC. Translation: CASSLGTGATLETQYF. Using reference TRBV5-8 and TRBJ2-5 for the parts outside the CDR3, the full variable domain is EAGVTQSPTHLIKTRGQQATLRCSPISGHTSVYWYQQALGLGLQFLLWYDEGEERNRGNFPPRFSGRQFPNYSSELNVNALELEDSALYLCASSLGTGATLETQYFGPGTRLLVL.